Listed below are T cell receptor beta chains from one sample, sequenced in a study of CD8+CD57+ T cells in acquired aplastic anemia. TCRdb analysed the reads with MiXCR anew, one entry per CDR3 protein. The data show under 500,000 distinct CDR3 sequences, around a third seen once. Material for sequencing was sorted CD4+, CD8+, or CD8+CD57+ T cells (not recorded which) from PBMCs. These receptors all stem from a human donor with aplastic anemia. CDR3s include the opening cysteine and the closing phenylalanine or tryptophan. The order of the fields is CDR3 protein, CDR3 DNA, D gene, V gene, J gene, clone size. The D gene is left open where the match is weak. Clone size, where shown, is once, few, many, or a class for clones that have expanded.

cdr3_aa: CSAPIQGVAEAFF
cdr3_nt: TGCAGCGCGCCAATACAGGGGGTTGCTGAAGCTTTCTTT
d_call: TRBD1
v_call: TRBV29-1
j_call: TRBJ1-1
clone_size: -

cdr3_aa: CASKATGAYEQYF
cdr3_nt: TGTGCCAGCAAAGCGACAGGGGCGTACGAGCAGTACTTC
d_call: TRBD1
v_call: TRBV6-1
j_call: TRBJ2-7
clone_size: many

cdr3_aa: CSVEVGLGSSYEQYF
cdr3_nt: TGCAGCGTTGAAGTGGGGTTGGGGAGCTCCTACGAGCAGTACTTC
d_call: -
v_call: TRBV29-1
j_call: TRBJ2-7
clone_size: many

cdr3_aa: CASMGDREYGGYTF
cdr3_nt: TGTGCCAGTATGGGTGACAGGGAGTACGGCGGCTACACCTTC
d_call: TRBD1
v_call: TRBV19
j_call: TRBJ1-2
clone_size: many

cdr3_aa: CASSPPGQGSNSPLHF
cdr3_nt: TGTGCCAGCTCACCTCCCGGACAGGGCAGCAATTCACCCCTCCACTTT
d_call: TRBD1
v_call: TRBV18
j_call: TRBJ1-6
clone_size: -

cdr3_aa: CASSPPGRPNNSPLHF
cdr3_nt: TGTGCCAGCAGTCCCCCGGGGCGGCCTAATAATTCACCCCTCCACTTT
d_call: -
v_call: TRBV11-2
j_call: TRBJ1-6
clone_size: once

cdr3_aa: CATSDWASTGTSVSDEQFF
cdr3_nt: TGTGCCACCAGTGATTGGGCCAGCACCGGGACTAGCGTTTCGGATGAGCAGTTCTTC
d_call: TRBD2
v_call: TRBV24-1
j_call: TRBJ2-1
clone_size: many

cdr3_aa: CASSIAAGTSGGADTQYF
cdr3_nt: TGTGCCAGTAGTATAGCGGCCGGGACTAGCGGGGGAGCAGATACGCAGTATTTT
d_call: TRBD2
v_call: TRBV19
j_call: TRBJ2-3
clone_size: -

cdr3_aa: CSVVPPANYGYTF
cdr3_nt: TGCAGCGTTGTCCCCCCAGCGAACTATGGCTACACCTTC
d_call: -
v_call: TRBV29-1
j_call: TRBJ1-2
clone_size: few

cdr3_aa: CASSQAGYNEQFF
cdr3_nt: TGTGCCAGCAGCCAAGCAGGTTACAATGAGCAGTTCTTC
d_call: -
v_call: TRBV3-1
j_call: TRBJ2-1
clone_size: -

cdr3_aa: CASSFSSGYEQYF
cdr3_nt: TGTGCCAGCAGCTTTTCTAGCGGTTACGAGCAGTACTTC
d_call: TRBD2
v_call: TRBV7-2
j_call: TRBJ2-7
clone_size: many

cdr3_aa: CASSTSGDGYTF
cdr3_nt: TGTGCCAGTAGTACCTCAGGGGATGGCTACACCTTC
d_call: -
v_call: TRBV19
j_call: TRBJ1-2
clone_size: -

cdr3_aa: CASSQLGTAVEAFF
cdr3_nt: TGTGCCAGCAGCCAACTCGGGACAGCAGTTGAAGCTTTCTTT
d_call: TRBD1
v_call: TRBV5-8
j_call: TRBJ1-1
clone_size: -

cdr3_aa: CASSFPGAREQYF
cdr3_nt: TGTGCCAGCAGCTTTCCGGGGGCTCGAGAGCAGTACTTC
d_call: -
v_call: TRBV7-2
j_call: TRBJ2-7
clone_size: many

cdr3_aa: CASSPSWRSTDTQYF
cdr3_nt: TGTGCCAGCAGTCCATCGTGGCGGAGCACAGATACGCAGTATTTT
d_call: -
v_call: TRBV12-3/TRBV12-4
j_call: TRBJ2-3
clone_size: -

cdr3_aa: CASSSPGAGGRNEQFF
cdr3_nt: TGTGCCAGCAGCTCCCCTGGGGCGGGGGGGCGCAATGAGCAGTTCTTC
d_call: TRBD2
v_call: TRBV11-2
j_call: TRBJ2-1
clone_size: -

cdr3_aa: CASSPSMTGISQYEQYF
cdr3_nt: TGTGCCAGCTCACCCAGCATGACCGGGATCTCACAGTACGAGCAGTACTTC
d_call: -
v_call: TRBV18
j_call: TRBJ2-7
clone_size: -

cdr3_aa: CASSEAAKYGYTF
cdr3_nt: TGTGCCAGCAGTGAGGCGGCTAAGTATGGCTACACCTTC
d_call: -
v_call: TRBV6-1
j_call: TRBJ1-2
clone_size: -

cdr3_aa: CASSVGYTDNEKLFF
cdr3_nt: TGTGCCAGCAGCGTAGGTTATACAGACAATGAAAAACTGTTTTTT
d_call: -
v_call: TRBV9
j_call: TRBJ1-4
clone_size: few

cdr3_aa: CASSYYFASESPLHF
cdr3_nt: TGTGCCAGCAGTTACTACTTCGCTTCGGAATCACCCCTCCACTTT
d_call: -
v_call: TRBV6-6
j_call: TRBJ1-6
clone_size: few

cdr3_aa: CASSPLGQRGTDTQYF
cdr3_nt: TGTGCCAGCAGCCCCCTGGGTCAGCGAGGCACAGATACGCAGTATTTT
d_call: -
v_call: TRBV11-2
j_call: TRBJ2-3
clone_size: many

cdr3_aa: CSARQGTGLSPLHF
cdr3_nt: TGCAGTGCTAGACAAGGGACAGGTCTTTCACCCCTCCACTTT
d_call: TRBD1
v_call: TRBV20-1
j_call: TRBJ1-6
clone_size: many

cdr3_aa: CASSLDLERGGTGELFF
cdr3_nt: TGTGCCAGCAGCTTAGATTTGGAGCGGGGTGGGACCGGGGAGCTGTTTTTT
d_call: TRBD2
v_call: TRBV11-2
j_call: TRBJ2-2
clone_size: -

cdr3_aa: CASSPLGYNSPLHF
cdr3_nt: TGTGCCAGCAGTCCCTTGGGCTATAATTCACCCCTCCACTTT
d_call: -
v_call: TRBV6-1
j_call: TRBJ1-6
clone_size: -

cdr3_aa: CSAIVSGLRGGYTF
cdr3_nt: TGCAGTGCTATCGTGTCAGGGTTAAGAGGTGGCTACACCTTC
d_call: -
v_call: TRBV20-1
j_call: TRBJ1-2
clone_size: few

cdr3_aa: CASSLLSGSVDEQFF
cdr3_nt: TGTGCCAGCAGCTTGTTATCCGGAAGCGTTGATGAGCAGTTCTTC
d_call: -
v_call: TRBV11-1
j_call: TRBJ2-1
clone_size: -

cdr3_aa: CANSLGGQGNSPLHF
cdr3_nt: TGTGCCAACAGCCTGGGTGGACAGGGGAATTCACCCCTCCACTTT
d_call: TRBD1
v_call: TRBV14
j_call: TRBJ1-6
clone_size: many

cdr3_aa: CASSWTGVTYEQYF
cdr3_nt: TGTGCCAGCAGCTGGACAGGGGTGACCTACGAGCAGTACTTC
d_call: TRBD1
v_call: TRBV7-2
j_call: TRBJ2-7
clone_size: -

cdr3_aa: CSAEETASPAQDTQYF
cdr3_nt: TGCAGTGCGGAGGAGACGGCCAGCCCCGCACAAGATACGCAGTATTTT
d_call: -
v_call: TRBV20-1
j_call: TRBJ2-3
clone_size: many